Listed here are 10 T cell receptor beta chains from one sample, sequenced in a study of regulatory T cells in long-lasting Graves disease (dated by TCRdb to about 2021). This sample's time point label indicates: persistent/refractory GD, antithyroid drugs over 5 years with positive TRAb. RNA was extracted from PBMCs in TRIzol for both TCR sequencing and RNA sequencing. The library relied on multiplex PCR. TCRdb shows the sequencer as Illumina HiSeq 4000. iRepertoire HTBI primers and Arm-PCR amplification of CDR3 regions were used to construct TCR beta libraries. TCRdb reran the public reads through fastp at Q25 and MiXCR, keeping productive beta chains. Every CDR3 protein is listed once, alongside the most common genes and DNA of its rows. The sample table records about 430,000 distinct CDR3 sequences; approximately 22% of these occur just once. 13% to 15% of the sample goes to the ten largest clones.

The sequences come from peripheral blood mononuclear cells (PBMCs), collected when the disease was refractory, from a patient treated with antithyroid drugs. These receptors all stem from a female donor with Graves disease.

At least ten counts were recorded for this clonotype. The chain links TRBV6-1 to TRBJ1-1, with D perhaps matching TRBD1 (5 bases). The germline gives CDR1 MNHNS, CDR2 SASEGT. Trimming shortened V by 10 bases and J by 2 bases, and 20 bases separated the two germline ends. The CDR3 is 15 residues long. Here the CDR3 DNA reads TGTGCCACGACGACCGGGACTAACTTTAACACTGAAGCTTTCTTT. Residues: CATTTGTNFNTEAFF.

This clonotype has a count of ten or more. The chain uses TRBV29-1 and TRBJ2-7, with D possibly TRBD2 on 6 matching bases. The V and J ends lost 7 bases and 0 bases respectively, with 19 bases between them. The CDR3 has 15 residues. Germline V gene data show CDR1 as SQVTM and CDR2 as ANQGSEA. The CDR3 loop is CSAGRAGGNSYEQYF. Here the CDR3 DNA reads TGCAGCGCCGGGAGAGCGGGTGGGAACTCCTACGAGCAGTACTTC.

With regard to this clonotype: A much larger clone lies a single base off, so this may be a read error. The chain links TRBV20-1 to TRBJ2-2; D gene ambiguous. V gave up 4 bases and J gave up 3 bases, with 3 bases separating them. Germline-derived CDR1 and CDR2 are DFQATT and SNEGSKA (reference sequence). CDR3 length: 11 residues. CDR3 coding DNA: TGCAGTGCTATTTACACCGGGGAGCTGTTTTTT. This gives the protein CSAIYTGELFF.

The chain carries TRBV10-2 and TRBJ2-5, with TRBD1 identical over 8 bases. The germline CDR1 and CDR2 sequences are WSHSY and SAAADI. CDR3 length: 16 amino acids. V lost 2 bases and J lost 3; bases outside the gene matches: 8. In nucleotides, the CDR3 is TGCGCCAGCAGTGAGCCTTCCCCGGGACAGGAAGAGACCCAGTACTTC. This sequence encodes CASSEPSPGQEETQYF.

This clonotype was counted ten times or more. V usage is TRBV6-1 and J usage is TRBJ2-6; 7 bases line up with TRBD1. The junction had 6 bases not matched to a gene; V was cut back by 6 bases and J by 4 bases. The CDR3 totals 15 residues. CDR1 and CDR2 from the germline V gene are MNHNS and SASEGT. The CDR3 DNA sequence: TGTGCCAGCAGCGAAACAGGGGACGGGGCCAACGTCCTGACTTTC. The encoded protein is CASSETGDGANVLTF.

The rearrangement links TRBV19 to TRBJ1-2; D gene ambiguous. The CDR3 extends over 15 amino acids. CDR1 and CDR2 from the germline V gene are LNHDA and SQIVND (reference sequence). Deletions cut 3 bases from V and 3 bases from J, with 14 bases between. Here the CDR3 DNA reads TGTGCCAGTAGTATGGAGAGCGACAAGCACTATGGCTACACCTTC. Protein sequence: CASSMESDKHYGYTF.

This clonotype was recorded a few times. The CDR3 protein is CASRETLNTGELFF. CDR3 nucleotide sequence: TGTGCCAGCAGGGAGACACTAAACACCGGGGAGCTGTTTTTT. The chain carries TRBV3-1 and TRBJ2-2; D is unclear. Germline V gene data show CDR1 as LGHDT and CDR2 as YNNKEL (reference sequence). This CDR3 has 14 amino acids. V was trimmed by 6 bases and J by 2 bases, leaving 10 bases between them.

CDR3 DNA: TGTGCCAGCAGTTACTGGGGGGCTCGCAATCAGCCCCAGCATTTT. Protein sequence: CASSYWGARNQPQHF. This chain links TRBV6-2 or TRBV6-3 with TRBJ1-5; tentative D call: TRBD1 (6 bases). Trimming took 1 base from V and 2 from J, leaving 9 bases between them. The length of the CDR3 is 15 residues. CDR1 and CDR2 from the germline V gene are MNHEY and SVGEGT.

The rearrangement links TRBV29-1 to TRBJ2-7; D not resolved. Germline CDR1 is SQVTM and CDR2 is ANQGSEA. CDR3 length equals 13 residues. V was shortened by 3 bases and J by 2 bases, with 11 bases between the two germline ends. CDR3 coding DNA: TGCAGCGTTGATAAAGGGTCCACCTACGAGCAGTACTTC. This sequence encodes CSVDKGSTYEQYF.

Concerning this clonotype itself: A much larger clone differs from this one at a single base, so this may be a read error. V usage is TRBV28 and J usage is TRBJ1-5; a possible D gene is TRBD1 (5 bases). The CDR3 has 14 amino acids. CDR1 and CDR2 (germline): MDHEN, SYDVKM. The V and J ends lost 9 bases and 15 bases respectively, with 27 bases between them. The CDR3 region is CARLGRGYQRARHF. DNA for the CDR3: TGTGCCAGGTTGGGTAGGGGCTATCAAAGGGCCCGGCATTTT.